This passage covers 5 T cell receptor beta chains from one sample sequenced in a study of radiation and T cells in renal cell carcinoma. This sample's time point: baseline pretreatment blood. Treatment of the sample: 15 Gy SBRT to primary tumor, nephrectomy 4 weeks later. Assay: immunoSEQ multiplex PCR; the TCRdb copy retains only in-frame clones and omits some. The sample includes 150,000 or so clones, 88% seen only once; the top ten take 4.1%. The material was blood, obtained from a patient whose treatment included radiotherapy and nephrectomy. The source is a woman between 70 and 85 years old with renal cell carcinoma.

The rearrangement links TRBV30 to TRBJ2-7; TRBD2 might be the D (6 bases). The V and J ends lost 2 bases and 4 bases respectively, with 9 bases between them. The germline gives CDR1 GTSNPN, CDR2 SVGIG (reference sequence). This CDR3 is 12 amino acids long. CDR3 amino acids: CAWSTGGYEQYF. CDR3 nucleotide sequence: TGTGCCTGGAGTACCGGGGGATACGAGCAGTACTTC.

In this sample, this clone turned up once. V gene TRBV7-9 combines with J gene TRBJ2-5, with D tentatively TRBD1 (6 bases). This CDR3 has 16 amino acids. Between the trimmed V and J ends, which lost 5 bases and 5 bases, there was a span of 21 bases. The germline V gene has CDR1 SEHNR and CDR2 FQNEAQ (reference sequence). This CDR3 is CASSPLLRAGVETQYF. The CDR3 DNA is TGTGCCAGCAGCCCACTTCTCCGAGCAGGGGTTGAGACCCAGTACTTC.

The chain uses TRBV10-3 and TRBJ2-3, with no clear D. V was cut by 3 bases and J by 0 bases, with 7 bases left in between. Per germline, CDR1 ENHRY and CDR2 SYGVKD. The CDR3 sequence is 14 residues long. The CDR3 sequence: CAISDGFSTDTQYF. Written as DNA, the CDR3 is TGTGCCATCAGTGATGGGTTTAGCACAGATACGCAGTATTTT.

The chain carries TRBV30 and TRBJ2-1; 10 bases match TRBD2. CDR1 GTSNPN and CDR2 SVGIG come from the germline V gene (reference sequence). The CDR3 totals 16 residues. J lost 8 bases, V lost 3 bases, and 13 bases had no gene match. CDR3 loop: CAWSPYSGGPFDEQFF. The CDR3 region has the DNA TGTGCCTGGAGCCCCTATAGCGGGGGGCCCTTCGATGAGCAGTTCTTC.

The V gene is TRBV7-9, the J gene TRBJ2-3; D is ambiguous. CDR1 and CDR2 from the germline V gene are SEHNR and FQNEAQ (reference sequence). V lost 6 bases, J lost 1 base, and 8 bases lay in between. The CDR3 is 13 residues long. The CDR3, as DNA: TGTGCCAGCAGTTTCCCTGGCACAGATACGCAGTATTTT. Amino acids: CASSFPGTDTQYF. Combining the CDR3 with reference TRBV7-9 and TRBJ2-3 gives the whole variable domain DTGVSQNPRHKITKRGQNVTFRCDPISEHNRLYWYRQTLGQGPEFLTYFQNEAQLEKSRLLSDRFSAERPKGSFSTLEIQRTEQGDSAMYLCASSFPGTDTQYFGPGTRLTVL.